A single sample gave rise to the 5 T cell receptor beta chains below, sequenced in a study of molecular identifiers for immune sequencing clone quantification. Each CDR3 protein gets one entry after TCRdb re-called the PCR reads with MiXCR. In the table there are around 460,000 distinct CDR3 sequences, under 30% of which are singletons. Material: naive CD8+ T cells from blood, with Jurkat cell RNA spiked in. Subset meaning: FACS-sorted CD8+CD4-CCR7+CD45RA+ naive T cells. These receptor sequences come from a human donor in good health. Some libraries in this study had Jurkat cell RNA spiked in.

The table lists this clonotype with a few counts. The rearrangement links TRBV10-3 to TRBJ1-5; tentatively, D is TRBD1 (6 bases). This CDR3 spans 17 amino acids. In germline, CDR1 is ENHRY, CDR2 SYGVKD. The ends were cut back, 0 bases at V and 4 bases at J, with 16 bases in the middle. The CDR3 region has the DNA TGTGCCATCAGTGAGTCGATGGGCAGGACAGAAAATCAGCCCCAGCATTTT. This sequence encodes CAISESMGRTENQPQHF.

This clonotype was counted a few times. V usage is TRBV7-9 and J usage is TRBJ2-3; TRBD2 agrees at 12 bases. Per the germline V gene, CDR1 is SEHNR and CDR2 is FQNEAQ (reference sequence). The CDR3 is 16 amino acids. Unmatched junction bases numbered 5, after V lost 5 bases and J lost 2 bases. The CDR3 protein is CASSVLAGGHTDTQYF. The CDR3 bases are TGTGCCAGCAGCGTACTAGCGGGGGGACACACAGATACGCAGTATTTT.

As concerns this clonotype: A much larger clonotype is one base distant, so this may be a read error. This chain connects TRBV29-1 to TRBJ2-5; a possible D gene is TRBD1 (5 bases). CDR3 length equals 14 residues. The germline V gene has CDR1 SQVTM and CDR2 ANQGSEA. Trimming cost V 6 bases and J 4 bases, with 18 bases left between them. CDR3: CSVETVNQGETQYF. The CDR3 nucleotides are TGCAGCGTCGAGACAGTCAACCAGGGAGAGACCCAGTACTTC. The full variable domain, completed using reference TRBV29-1 and TRBJ2-5, is SAVISQKPSRDICQRGTSLTIQCQVDSQVTMMFWYRQQPGQSLTLIATANQGSEATYESGFVIDKFPISRPNLTFSTLTVSNMSPEDSSIYLCSVETVNQGETQYFGPGTRLLVL.

This clonotype was seen more than once but under ten times. J is TRBJ1-1 and V is TRBV2; weak D call: TRBD1 (5 bases). This CDR3 has 14 residues. V was shortened by 1 base and J by 3 bases, with 9 bases between the two germline ends. In germline, CDR1 is SNHLY, CDR2 FYNNEI. The CDR3 sequence: CASSEGRGHTEAFF. DNA for the CDR3: TGTGCCAGCAGTGAAGGAAGGGGCCACACTGAAGCTTTCTTT.

This clonotype was counted at least ten times. V is TRBV14 and J is TRBJ1-4; a possible D gene is TRBD1 (5 bases). V lost 4 bases, J lost 6 bases, and 12 bases lay in between. The CDR3 runs 14 residues. From germline, CDR1 is SGHDN and CDR2 FVKESK. DNA for the CDR3: TGTGCCAGCAGCCCGGGGACGGATTATGAAAAACTGTTTTTT. This encodes CASSPGTDYEKLFF.